Described below is a single T cell receptor (beta chain) sequence and its context. The CDR3 length is 13 residues. V was clipped by 7 bases and J by 1 base, with 10 bases between them. In germline, CDR1 is MDHEN, CDR2 SYDVKM. These data are taken from a study of shared clonotypes between healthy human individuals. The sequenced material, unsorted PBMC DNA, was run on ten immunoSEQ deep assay plates. Generated by immunoSEQ multiplex PCR, the TCRdb table keeps only in-frame clones and is missing some. The top ten hold around 13% of the sample, which has about half a million clones, approximately 80% seen once.

This sequence was found in a woman aged 35 to 49 in good health. Some clones in this sample may be carry-over from other donors' samples. The sequenced sample consisted of PBMCs. The J gene is TRBJ1-1, the V gene TRBV28; D may be TRBD1 (6 bases). CDR3 DNA: TGTGCCAGCATTCAGGGACAGAACACTGAAGCTTTCTTT. Translating it yields CASIQGQNTEAFF.